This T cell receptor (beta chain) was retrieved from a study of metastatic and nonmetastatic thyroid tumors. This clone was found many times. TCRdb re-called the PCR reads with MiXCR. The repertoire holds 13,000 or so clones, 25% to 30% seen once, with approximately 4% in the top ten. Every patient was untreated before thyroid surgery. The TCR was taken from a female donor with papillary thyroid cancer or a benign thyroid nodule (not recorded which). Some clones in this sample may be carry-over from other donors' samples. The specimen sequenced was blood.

CDR3 in amino acids: CSVPDSYGYTF. The CDR3 nucleotides are TGCAGCGTCCCGGACAGCTATGGCTACACCTTC. The rearrangement links TRBV29-1 to TRBJ1-2; D perhaps matches TRBD1 (6 bases). The CDR3 is 11 amino acids. The germline gives CDR1 SQVTM, CDR2 ANQGSEA. Trimming removed 6 bases at V and 4 bases at J, with 9 bases between.